These 32 T cell receptor beta chains share one sample of origin, sequenced in a study of blood T cell repertoires in COVID-19. Generated by immunoSEQ multiplex PCR, the TCRdb table keeps only in-frame clones and is missing some. The table has 210,000 or so clones, 84% seen once. Sequencing input: peripheral blood. All receptors derive from a woman aged 80 or over with COVID-19, enrolled during active disease.

The gene calls are TRBV6-5 and TRBJ2-1, with TRBD2 identical over 9 bases. V lost 6 bases and J lost 8; bases outside the gene matches: 11. The CDR3 is made up of 15 amino acids. Germline lookup yields CDR1 MNHEY and CDR2 SVGAGI. CDR3 sequence reads: CASRPGLAIIYEQFF. For the CDR3, the DNA is TGTGCCAGCAGGCCGGGACTAGCTATTATATATGAGCAGTTCTTC.

This chain joins TRBV29-1 and TRBJ2-3; D not certain. Germline V gives CDR1 SQVTM, CDR2 ANQGSEA. Trimming removed 0 bases from V and 6 bases from J, with 10 bases in between. The CDR3 is 13 amino acids. The CDR3 DNA sequence: TGCAGCGTTGAAGAGTCATGGCGGGATACGCAGTATTTT. Protein product: CSVEESWRDTQYF.

V and J are TRBV2 and TRBJ1-4, with 8 bases fitting TRBD1. J was trimmed by 4 bases and V by 6 bases; bases with no gene match: 4. The CDR3 length is 14 residues. Germline V CDR1 and CDR2: SNHLY, FYNNEI. The CDR3 nucleotides are TGTGCCAGCAGACCCAGGGGGCATAATGAAAAACTGTTTTTT. Encoded protein: CASRPRGHNEKLFF.

This rearrangement joins TRBV9 to TRBJ2-1; D perhaps matches TRBD1 (5 bases). V lost 3 bases, J lost 2 bases, and 9 bases lay in between. Looked up from germline, CDR1 is SGDLS and CDR2 is YYNGEE. The CDR3 loop spans 14 amino acids. In nucleotides, the CDR3 is TGTGCCAGCAGCGCAGGGAACACCTACAATGAGCAGTTCTTC. As protein: CASSAGNTYNEQFF.

The rearrangement joins TRBV11-2 to TRBJ1-1, with 10 bases identical to TRBD1. J gave up 2 bases and V 0 bases, and 6 bases lay outside the gene matches. CDR3 length: 17 amino acids. CDR1 is SGHAT and CDR2 is FQNNGV in the germline V gene. Here the CDR3 reads CASSLDQRQGANTEAFF. DNA of the CDR3: TGTGCCAGCAGCTTAGATCAAAGACAGGGGGCAAACACTGAAGCTTTCTTT. Variable domain in full (rest from reference TRBV11-2 and TRBJ1-1): EAGVAQSPRYKIIEKRQSVAFWCNPISGHATLYWYQQILGQGPKLLIQFQNNGVVDDSQLPKDRFSAERLKGVDSTLKIQPAKLEDSAVYLCASSLDQRQGANTEAFFGQGTRLTVV.

The chain employs TRBV9 and TRBJ2-5; unclear D gene. V lost 2 bases and J 3 bases, leaving 8 bases between the germline ends. The CDR3 is 13 amino acids. Germline V gives CDR1 SGDLS, CDR2 YYNGEE. The CDR3 here is CASSVFLEETQYF. CDR3 DNA sequence: TGTGCCAGCAGCGTCTTTCTAGAAGAGACCCAGTACTTC.

This clone is a singleton in its sample. The gene calls are TRBV7-9 and TRBJ1-1; tentatively, D is TRBD1 (6 bases). This CDR3 is 15 amino acids long. Germline V gene lookup returns CDR1 SEHNR and CDR2 FQNEAQ (reference sequence). V shed 1 base and J shed 5 bases, with 14 bases lying between them. DNA of the CDR3: TGTGCCAGCAGCTTAGGACAGGAGGAGTGGACTGAAGCTTTCTTT. Translating it yields CASSLGQEEWTEAFF.

V gene TRBV19 combines with J gene TRBJ1-2, with TRBD1 matching over 12 bases. The CDR3 is 12 residues long. The V segment lost 5 bases and the J segment 14 bases; nucleotides outside the gene matches: 6. The germline gives CDR1 LNHDA, CDR2 SQIVND (reference sequence). In DNA form, the CDR3 reads TGTGCCAGTAGTGCCGGGACAGGGGGCAGGACCTTC. Protein product: CASSAGTGGRTF.

V is TRBV5-1 and J is TRBJ2-1, with D tentatively TRBD2 (5 bases). This CDR3 comprises 12 residues. Germline V gene sequence: CDR1 SGHRS, CDR2 YFSETQ. V gave up 2 bases and J gave up 15 bases, with 15 bases separating them. CDR3 nucleotides: TGCGCCAGCAGCTTTGGTGACGGGGTCCTGTTCTTC. As protein: CASSFGDGVLFF.

The sample holds one count of this clone. The genes are TRBV5-6 and TRBJ1-2, with D tentatively TRBD1 (5 bases). Germline V gives CDR1 SGHDT, CDR2 YYEEEE. The germline V and J ends were trimmed by 1 base and 2 bases, with 9 bases remaining between them. The CDR3 has 14 amino acids. The chain's CDR3 is CASSLSGGNYGYTF. CDR3 DNA: TGTGCCAGCAGCTTGTCCGGGGGGAACTATGGCTACACCTTC.

This chain uses TRBV5-1 with TRBJ1-2, with D maybe TRBD1 (6 bases). Germline CDR1 SGHRS, CDR2 YFSETQ. This CDR3 is 14 amino acids long. Trimming removed 3 bases from V and 3 bases from J, with 12 bases in between. CDR3 nucleotides: TGCGCCAGCAGCTGGGGGACAACCGACTATGGCTACACCTTC. Amino acids: CASSWGTTDYGYTF.

This chain connects TRBV5-6 to TRBJ1-2; the match to TRBD1 covers 7 bases. The CDR3 spans 13 residues. Looked up from germline, CDR1 is SGHDT and CDR2 is YYEEEE. V gave up 5 bases and J gave up 4 bases; unmatched junction bases: 5. As DNA, the CDR3 is TGTGCCAGCAGTCGGGACAGCCTCTATGGCTACACCTTC. This codes for CASSRDSLYGYTF.

This chain joins TRBV5-6 and TRBJ2-7; 8 bases line up with TRBD1. The J segment lost 2 bases and the V segment lost 4 bases, leaving 5 bases of the junction unmatched. This CDR3 region has 14 residues. Germline V gene data show CDR1 as SGHDT and CDR2 as YYEEEE. The CDR3 region is CASSPGGGTYEQYF. The CDR3 DNA reads as TGTGCCAGCAGCCCAGGGGGCGGAACCTACGAGCAGTACTTC.

The chain is built from TRBV19 and TRBJ1-5, with 7 nucleotides matching TRBD1. From germline, CDR1 is LNHDA and CDR2 SQIVND (reference sequence). This CDR3 comprises 16 residues. The ends lost 6 bases at V and 3 bases at J; junction bases unmatched: 11. CDR3 sequence: CASRFGGTGVNQPQHF. DNA of the CDR3: TGTGCCAGTAGGTTTGGGGGTACAGGGGTCAATCAGCCCCAGCATTTT.

J is TRBJ2-3 and V is TRBV3-1 (or the pseudogene TRBV3-2); 14 bases are shared with TRBD2. Germline CDR1 LGHDT, CDR2 YNNKEL (reference sequence). The CDR3 runs to 16 residues. Losses at the gene ends were 1 base for V and 4 bases for J; bases not matched to a gene: 1. In nucleotides, the CDR3 is TGTGCCAGCAGCCAAGGGACTAGCGGGAGGCCAGATACGCAGTATTTT. Its translation is CASSQGTSGRPDTQYF.

This chain connects TRBV6-5 to TRBJ2-7, with 8 bases matching TRBD1. Losses at the gene ends were 8 bases for V and 7 bases for J; bases not matched to a gene: 7. Germline V gives CDR1 MNHEY, CDR2 SVGAGI. The CDR3 has 12 amino acids. The CDR3: CASRQGAGEQYF. The CDR3 nucleotides read TGTGCCAGCCGGCAGGGGGCTGGGGAGCAGTACTTC.

V and J are TRBV7-9 and TRBJ2-7; 12 bases align to TRBD1. Germline-derived CDR1 and CDR2 are SEHNR and FQNEAQ (reference sequence). This CDR3 is built from 14 residues. Germline trimming cut 5 bases from V and 5 bases from J; bases unmatched to any gene: 4. In DNA, the CDR3 is TGTGCCAGCAGCGCAGGGACAGGGGGCGACGAGCAGTACTTC. The encoded protein is CASSAGTGGDEQYF.

The chain is built from TRBV2 and TRBJ1-2; 9 bases are shared with TRBD1. The ends lost 6 bases at V and 8 bases at J; junction bases unmatched: 10. Germline V lookup: CDR1 SNHLY, CDR2 FYNNEI. The CDR3 contains 14 residues. CDR3 protein: CASRGTGTVRGYTF. CDR3 DNA sequence: TGTGCCAGCAGGGGGACAGGGACAGTTCGGGGCTACACCTTC.

This clone was seen a few times. V is TRBV28 and J is TRBJ1-4; 9 bases agree with TRBD1. CDR3 length equals 14 residues. Germline V gives CDR1 MDHEN, CDR2 SYDVKM. J gave up 7 bases and V 6 bases, and 6 bases lay outside the gene matches. The CDR3 DNA is TGTGCCAGCAGCCAGACAGGGGGAACTGAAAAACTGTTTTTT. Its protein product is CASSQTGGTEKLFF.

The chain combines TRBV6-2 or TRBV6-3 with TRBJ2-1; possibly TRBD2 for D (6 bases). The CDR3 has 13 amino acids. Germline CDR1 reads MNHEY; CDR2 reads SVGEGT. Trimming pared 0 bases from V and 10 bases from J, leaving 10 bases between. The CDR3 protein is CASSYSTAGEQFF. DNA of the CDR3: TGTGCCAGCAGTTACTCGACGGCGGGAGAGCAGTTCTTC.

The V and J genes are TRBV7-8 and TRBJ2-7; D not certain. Germline CDR1 reads SGHVS; CDR2 reads FQNEAQ. The CDR3 is 14 amino acids. The V end was cut by 6 bases, the J end by 0 bases, with 12 bases between. CDR3 sequence (DNA): TGTGCCAGCAGTGTCGCGACTGACTCCTACGAGCAGTACTTC. Translated, it gives CASSVATDSYEQYF.

This clone was found a few times. The V and J genes are TRBV5-4 and TRBJ2-3; 8 positions match TRBD2. The CDR3 runs 16 residues. Trimming at V came to 4 bases and at J to 0 bases, leaving 7 bases not matched to a gene. Germline assignment: CDR1 SGHNT and CDR2 YYREEE (reference sequence). CDR3 nucleotide sequence: TGTGCCAGCAGCCGAAATAGCGGGATGAGCACAGATACGCAGTATTTT. Residues: CASSRNSGMSTDTQYF.

This chain joins TRBV9 and TRBJ2-5; TRBD1 matches at 7 bases. The CDR3 consists of 13 residues. Germline assignment: CDR1 SGDLS and CDR2 YYNGEE. V lost 4 bases, J lost 5 bases, and 5 bases stayed unmatched. CDR3 in amino acids: CASSLSDRETQYF. The CDR3 DNA follows: TGTGCCAGCAGCCTATCGGACAGGGAGACCCAGTACTTC.

The chain combines TRBV29-1 with TRBJ1-1; the match to TRBD1 covers 7 bases. The ends lost 5 bases at V and 4 bases at J; junction bases unmatched: 7. Per the germline V gene, CDR1 is SQVTM and CDR2 is ANQGSEA. The CDR3 is 13 amino acids. This CDR3 is CSVTQGVATEAFF. The DNA for the CDR3 is TGCAGCGTTACTCAGGGGGTGGCCACTGAAGCTTTCTTT.

The chain links TRBV5-1 to TRBJ2-7; TRBD2 matches 7 bases. This CDR3 region has 13 residues. J gave up 4 bases and V 4 bases, and 5 bases lay outside the gene matches. The germline V gene encodes CDR1 SGHRS and CDR2 YFSETQ. In nucleotides, the CDR3 is TGCGCCAGCAGCCCATGGGGGGGATACGAGCAGTACTTC. Translated, it gives CASSPWGGYEQYF.

The CDR3 nucleotides read TGTGCCAGCAGTCCCGGGACTAGCGGGAGTAGAGGCTACGAGCAGTACTTC. This sequence encodes CASSPGTSGSRGYEQYF. The chain carries TRBV28 and TRBJ2-7, with TRBD2 identical over 14 bases. After removal of 5 bases from V and 3 bases from J, the junction contained 9 bases not matched to a gene. CDR1 is MDHEN, CDR2 SYDVKM, per germline. CDR3 length: 17 residues.

The chain joins TRBV29-1 to TRBJ1-2; tentatively, D is TRBD1 (5 bases). There are 13 residues in the CDR3. Germline V gene lookup returns CDR1 SQVTM and CDR2 ANQGSEA. The germline V and J ends were trimmed by 5 bases and 4 bases, with 14 bases remaining between them. CDR3 sequence (DNA): TGCAGCGTTCCTGTGGGGGGGGTCTATGGCTACACCTTC. This sequence encodes CSVPVGGVYGYTF.

This clone was observed many times. This chain joins TRBV7-9 and TRBJ1-2; 8 nucleotides line up with TRBD1. V dropped 3 bases and J dropped 12; count of bases not matched to a gene: 12. This CDR3 is built from 14 residues. Germline assignment: CDR1 SEHNR and CDR2 FQNEAQ (reference sequence). CDR3 nucleotides: TGTGCCAGCAGCTTGGGGACAGGAGCAATGGAGGACACCTTC. It specifies CASSLGTGAMEDTF.

This chain joins TRBV6-1 and TRBJ2-3; TRBD2 agrees at 11 bases. This CDR3 has 16 amino acids. Losses at the gene ends were 4 bases for V and 5 bases for J; bases not matched to a gene: 8. Germline V lookup: CDR1 MNHNS, CDR2 SASEGT. CDR3 sequence: CASSVLAGGRVDTQYF. Here the CDR3 DNA reads TGTGCCAGCAGTGTGCTAGCGGGGGGCCGGGTAGATACGCAGTATTTT.

This clone was observed a few times. The chain is built from TRBV5-1 and TRBJ2-7, with D perhaps TRBD1 (6 bases). Trimming left V 1 base short and J 6 bases short, with 14 bases between. Germline V CDR1 and CDR2: SGHRS, YFSETQ. This CDR3 contains 14 residues. CDR3 residues: CASSLQGTEIEQYF. The CDR3 DNA reads as TGCGCCAGCAGCTTGCAGGGGACGGAAATCGAGCAGTACTTC.

The chain carries TRBV3-1 (or the pseudogene TRBV3-2) and TRBJ1-1; TRBD1 is a possible D gene (6 bases). Trimming removed 3 bases from V and 11 bases from J, with 16 bases in between. Per germline, CDR1 LGHDT and CDR2 YNNKEL (reference sequence). This CDR3 region has 13 residues. The CDR3 sequence is CASSQRSGEGAFF. The CDR3 bases are TGTGCCAGCAGCCAGCGTTCAGGGGAGGGTGCTTTCTTT.

There are a few counts of this clone. The chain joins TRBV5-8 to TRBJ1-5; the D is unclear. Germline lookup yields CDR1 SGHTS and CDR2 YDEGEE. Trimming took 2 bases from V and 5 from J, leaving 14 bases between them. The CDR3 loop spans 15 amino acids. The CDR3 coding sequence is TGTGCCAGCAGCTTTGCCGTTCTAGCCGATCAGCCCCAGCATTTT. Residues: CASSFAVLADQPQHF.